The sequence of this T cell receptor beta chain was determined in a study of circulating tumor DNA in untreated peripheral T-cell lymphoma. Produced via immunoSEQ multiplex PCR; TCRdb's table is partial and in-frame only. Seen here are about 10,000 clones, about 84% observed once, and the top ten hold roughly 1.9%. This clone was seen a few times. After removal of 0 bases from V and 3 bases from J, the junction contained 10 bases not matched to a gene. The germline V gene encodes CDR1 GTSNPN and CDR2 SVGIG (reference sequence). The CDR3 contains 17 residues. Sequenced input: tumor tissue. The V call is TRBV30, the J call TRBJ2-4; 8 bases map to TRBD2. The sequence came from a human donor with peripheral T-cell lymphoma. CDR3 residues: CAWSVRRGEVDKNIQYF. CDR3 bases: TGTGCCTGGAGTGTACGGCGGGGGGAGGTAGACAAAAACATTCAGTACTTC.